What follows is one T cell receptor beta chain and its context. It has no known antigen specificity. No per-base quality is available; no much larger clone lies one base away. The data were obtained in a study of glioma-infiltrating T cells (dated by TCRdb to the mid-2010s). In the study overall: Glioma tissue, non-neoplastic brain tissue and matched peripheral blood mononuclear cells were used as sources from which TCR alpha- and beta-chain repertoires were sequenced. To measure how far tissue and blood T-cell populations diverged, each tissue-infiltrating repertoire was compared against the peripheral blood repertoire of the same patient. The paired cohort comprised three low-grade glioma patients, roughly 8 primary glioblastoma patients and three non-glioma patients contributing non-neoplastic brain tissue.

The CDR3 starts with the cysteine, ends with the phenylalanine, and has 16 residues. Only the CDR3 DNA is retained, 48 bases long and in frame from the first base. V and J are truncated by 7 bases and 7 bases respectively, leaving an intervening sequence of 24 bases. Based on the germline V gene (reference sequence), the CDR1 and CDR2 sequences are LNHDA and SQIVND. The investigation overall reported the following: In non-neoplastic patients, VJ-independent divergence between tissue and blood fell below expectation, whereas in all gliomas, and especially in low-grade gliomas, the divergence rose above expectation. Very few CDR3 sequences were found to be shared between tissue and blood, and this scarcity was attributed to high CDR3 diversity and limited sampling. The group comparisons were based on small numbers of patients: three non-neoplastic, three low-grade glioma and roughly eight glioblastoma patients.

The iRepertoire nested amplicon-rescue multiplex PCR (arm-PCR) platform was used to amplify TCR alpha and beta CDR3 regions from RNA. The input for one-step reverse transcription and amplification was about 95-450 ng of either tissue mRNA or PBMC total RNA. Following bead purification, Illumina adapters were added through a secondary multiplex PCR, and the libraries were then gel-purified between 200 and 400 bp. Demultiplexing relied on internal 6-nucleotide barcodes carried by the libraries. Libraries were sequenced on an Illumina MiSeq with 2x220 or 2x250 nucleotide paired-end reads. Under the source paper's analysis protocol: Paired reads were merged using FLASH 1.2.11 and aligned with BWA-MEM to the GRCh37 human genome, and TRA and TRB reads were then extracted. An IMGT-derived reference of cassette sequences and CDR3 motifs, with pseudogenes included, was used for V and J assignment. Three-frame translation of reads was performed, and productive CDR3s were defined as those with a C...FGXG motif and no stop codons. Clonotypes were defined as unique combinations of V-J cassette pair and CDR3 amino acid sequence. Reads were filtered by Hamming distance, thresholded by each sample's sequence error rate in mapped regions. TCRdb applied fastp at Q25 and MiXCR to the public reads, then kept only in-frame beta chains. Rows with one shared CDR3 protein collapse into an entry with the most common genes and DNA. The V and J calls were not made by the authors but by TCRdb's processing. The sample yields 100,000 to 150,000 distinct CDR3 sequences; around 23% were counted once. Over 25% of the sample belongs to the ten largest clones.

This chain joins TRBV19 to TRBJ2-3, with a tentative D call of TRBD1 or TRBD2, each matching 5 bases. The TCR comes from a human donor with low-grade glioma or glioblastoma, undergoing nonglioma brain surgery, or in good health (not recorded which). Input material: glioma tissue, nonneoplastic brain tissue, or PBMCs (not recorded which). The DNA reads as follows: TGTGCCAGTACCCGGGGCAGAGGCGAGATGAGGAATACGCAGTATTTT. Translated, this gives CASTRGRGEMRNTQYF.